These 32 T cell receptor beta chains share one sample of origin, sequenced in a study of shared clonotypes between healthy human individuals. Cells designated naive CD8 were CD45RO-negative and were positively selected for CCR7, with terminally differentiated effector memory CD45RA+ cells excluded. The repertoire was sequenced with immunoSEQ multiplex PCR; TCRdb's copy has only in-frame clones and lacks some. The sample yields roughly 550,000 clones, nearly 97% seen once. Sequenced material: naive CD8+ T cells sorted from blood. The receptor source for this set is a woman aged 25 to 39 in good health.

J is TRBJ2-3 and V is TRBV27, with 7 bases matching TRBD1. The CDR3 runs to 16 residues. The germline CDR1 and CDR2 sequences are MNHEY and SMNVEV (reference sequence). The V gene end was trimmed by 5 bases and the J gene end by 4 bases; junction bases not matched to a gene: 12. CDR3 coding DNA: TGTGCCAGCAGTGACACCGACAGGGTTTTGTCAGATACGCAGTATTTT. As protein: CASSDTDRVLSDTQYF.

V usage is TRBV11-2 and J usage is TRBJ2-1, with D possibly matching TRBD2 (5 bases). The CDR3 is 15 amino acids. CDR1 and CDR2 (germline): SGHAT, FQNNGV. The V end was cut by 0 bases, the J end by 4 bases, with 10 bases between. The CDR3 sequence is CASSLDRDYYNEQFF. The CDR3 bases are TGTGCCAGCAGCTTAGATCGCGACTATTACAATGAGCAGTTCTTC.

The CDR3 is CASSVAGGEGKDTQYF. The CDR3 DNA reads TGTGCCAGCAGCGTAGCTGGCGGGGAGGGCAAGGATACGCAGTATTTT. The chain couples TRBV9 to TRBJ2-3, with TRBD2 identical over 7 bases. The CDR3 spans 16 residues. Germline CDR1 and CDR2: SGDLS and YYNGEE. The V and J ends lost 0 bases and 6 bases, in that order; junction bases with no gene match: 10. Looking up the rest from reference TRBV9 and TRBJ2-3 gives the full variable domain: DSGVTQTPKHLITATGQRVTLRCSPRSGDLSVYWYQQSLDQGLQFLIQYYNGEERAKGNILERFSAQQFPDLHSELNLSSLELGDSALYFCASSVAGGEGKDTQYFGPGTRLTVL.

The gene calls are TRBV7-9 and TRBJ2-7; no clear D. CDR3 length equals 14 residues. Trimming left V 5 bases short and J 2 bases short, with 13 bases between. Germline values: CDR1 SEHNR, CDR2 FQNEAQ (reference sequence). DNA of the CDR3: TGTGCCAGCAGCAACAGTGAAGCCACCTACGAGCAGTACTTC. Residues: CASSNSEATYEQYF.

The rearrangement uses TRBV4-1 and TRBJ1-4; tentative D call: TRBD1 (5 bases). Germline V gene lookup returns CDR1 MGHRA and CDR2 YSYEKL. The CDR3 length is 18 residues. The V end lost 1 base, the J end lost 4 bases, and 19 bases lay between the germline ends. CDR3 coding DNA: TGCGCCAGCAGCCAAGTCCAAGGGTCGGGACCTCTTAATGAAAAACTGTTTTTT. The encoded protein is CASSQVQGSGPLNEKLFF.

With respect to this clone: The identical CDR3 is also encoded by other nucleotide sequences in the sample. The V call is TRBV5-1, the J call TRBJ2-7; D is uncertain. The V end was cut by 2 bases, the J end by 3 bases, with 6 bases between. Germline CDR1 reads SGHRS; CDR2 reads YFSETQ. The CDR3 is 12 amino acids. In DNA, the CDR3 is TGCGCCAGCAGCTTAGTCGGCTACGAGCAGTACTTC. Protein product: CASSLVGYEQYF.

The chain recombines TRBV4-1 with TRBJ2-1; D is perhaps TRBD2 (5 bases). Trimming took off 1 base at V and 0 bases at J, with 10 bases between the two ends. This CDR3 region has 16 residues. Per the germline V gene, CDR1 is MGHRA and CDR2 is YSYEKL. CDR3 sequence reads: CASSQVIANSYNEQFF. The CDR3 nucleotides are TGCGCCAGCAGCCAAGTAATAGCGAACTCCTACAATGAGCAGTTCTTC.

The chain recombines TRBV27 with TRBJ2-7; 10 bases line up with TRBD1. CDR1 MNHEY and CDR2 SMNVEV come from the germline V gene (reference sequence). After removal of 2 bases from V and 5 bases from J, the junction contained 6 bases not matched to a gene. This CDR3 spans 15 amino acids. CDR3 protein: CASSLTGQGRNEQYF. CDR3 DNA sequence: TGTGCCAGCAGTTTAACGGGACAGGGGAGGAACGAGCAGTACTTC.

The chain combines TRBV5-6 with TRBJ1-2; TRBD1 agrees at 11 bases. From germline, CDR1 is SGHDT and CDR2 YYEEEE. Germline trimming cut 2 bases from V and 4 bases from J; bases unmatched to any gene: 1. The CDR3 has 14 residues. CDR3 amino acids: CASSFGTGGYGYTF. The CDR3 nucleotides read TGTGCCAGCAGCTTTGGGACAGGGGGCTATGGCTACACCTTC.

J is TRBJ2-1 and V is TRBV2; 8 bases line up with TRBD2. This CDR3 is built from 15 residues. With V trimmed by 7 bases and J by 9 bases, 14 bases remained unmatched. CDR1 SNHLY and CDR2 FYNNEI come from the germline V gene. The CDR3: CASKLGAGAEIEQFF. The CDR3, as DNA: TGTGCCAGCAAGCTCGGAGCGGGAGCTGAAATTGAGCAGTTCTTC.

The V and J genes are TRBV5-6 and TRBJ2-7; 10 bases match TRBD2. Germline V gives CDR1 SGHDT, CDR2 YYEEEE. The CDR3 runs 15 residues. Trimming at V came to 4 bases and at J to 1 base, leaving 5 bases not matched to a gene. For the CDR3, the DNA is TGTGCCAGCAGCGCCGGGACTAGCGCGTCCTACGAGCAGTACTTC. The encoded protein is CASSAGTSASYEQYF.

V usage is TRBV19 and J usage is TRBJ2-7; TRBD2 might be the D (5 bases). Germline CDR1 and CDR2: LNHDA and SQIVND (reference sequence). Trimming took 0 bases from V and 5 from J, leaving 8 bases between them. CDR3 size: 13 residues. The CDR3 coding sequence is TGTGCCAGTAGTATAGAAGCGGAGGACGAGCAGTACTTC. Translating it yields CASSIEAEDEQYF.

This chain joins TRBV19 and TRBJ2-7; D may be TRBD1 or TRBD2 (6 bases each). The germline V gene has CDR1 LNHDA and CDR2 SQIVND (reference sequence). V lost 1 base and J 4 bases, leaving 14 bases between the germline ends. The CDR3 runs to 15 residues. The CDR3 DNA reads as TGTGCCAGTAGTATAGGGAGGGGGGCCGCTTACGAGCAGTACTTC. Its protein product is CASSIGRGAAYEQYF.

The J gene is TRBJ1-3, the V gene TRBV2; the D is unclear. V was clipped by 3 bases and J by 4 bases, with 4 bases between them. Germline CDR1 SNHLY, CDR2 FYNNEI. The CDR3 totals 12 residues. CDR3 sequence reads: CASSDGGNTIYF. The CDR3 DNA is TGTGCCAGCAGTGACGGGGGAAACACCATATATTTT.

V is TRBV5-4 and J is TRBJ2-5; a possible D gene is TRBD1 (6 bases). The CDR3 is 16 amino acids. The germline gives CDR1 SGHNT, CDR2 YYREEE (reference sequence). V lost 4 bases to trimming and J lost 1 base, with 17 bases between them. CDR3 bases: TGTGCCAGCAGCATTGGACAGAGACAAACCCAAGAGACCCAGTACTTC. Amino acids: CASSIGQRQTQETQYF.

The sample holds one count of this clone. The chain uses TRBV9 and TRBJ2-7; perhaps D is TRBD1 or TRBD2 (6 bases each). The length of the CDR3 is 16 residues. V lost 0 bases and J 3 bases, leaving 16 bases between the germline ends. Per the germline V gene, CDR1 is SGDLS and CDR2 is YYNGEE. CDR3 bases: TGTGCCAGCAGCGTAGGACTAGGGACACAACTCTACGAGCAGTACTTC. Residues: CASSVGLGTQLYEQYF.

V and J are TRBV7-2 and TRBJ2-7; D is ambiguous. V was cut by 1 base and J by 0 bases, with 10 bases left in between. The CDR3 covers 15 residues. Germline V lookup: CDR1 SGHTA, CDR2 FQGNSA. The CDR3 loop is CASSLEPAVSYEQYF. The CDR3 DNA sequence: TGTGCCAGCAGCTTAGAGCCTGCGGTCTCCTACGAGCAGTACTTC.

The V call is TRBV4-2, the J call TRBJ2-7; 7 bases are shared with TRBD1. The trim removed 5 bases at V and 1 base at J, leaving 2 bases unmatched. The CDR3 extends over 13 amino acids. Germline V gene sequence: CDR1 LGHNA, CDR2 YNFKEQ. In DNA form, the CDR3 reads TGTGCCAGCAGCACGGACAGGTCCTACGAGCAGTACTTC. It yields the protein CASSTDRSYEQYF.

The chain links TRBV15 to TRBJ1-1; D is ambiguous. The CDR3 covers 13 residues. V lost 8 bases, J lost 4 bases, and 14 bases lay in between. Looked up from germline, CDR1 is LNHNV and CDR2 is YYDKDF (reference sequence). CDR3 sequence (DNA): TGTGCCACCTCCCCCCGTGAGGGCACTGAAGCTTTCTTT. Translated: CATSPREGTEAFF.

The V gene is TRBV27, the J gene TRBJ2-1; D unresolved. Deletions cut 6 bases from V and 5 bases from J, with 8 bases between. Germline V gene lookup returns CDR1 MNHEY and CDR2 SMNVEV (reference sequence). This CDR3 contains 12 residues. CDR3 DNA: TGTGCCAGCAGCTACCAAGACAATGAGCAGTTCTTC. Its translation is CASSYQDNEQFF.

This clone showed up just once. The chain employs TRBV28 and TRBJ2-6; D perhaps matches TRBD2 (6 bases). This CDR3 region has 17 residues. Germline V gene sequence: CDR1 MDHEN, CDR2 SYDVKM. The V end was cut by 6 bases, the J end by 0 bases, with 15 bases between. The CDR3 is CASSPILASSGANVLTF. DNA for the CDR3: TGTGCCAGCAGCCCCATTCTAGCGAGCTCTGGGGCCAACGTCCTGACTTTC.

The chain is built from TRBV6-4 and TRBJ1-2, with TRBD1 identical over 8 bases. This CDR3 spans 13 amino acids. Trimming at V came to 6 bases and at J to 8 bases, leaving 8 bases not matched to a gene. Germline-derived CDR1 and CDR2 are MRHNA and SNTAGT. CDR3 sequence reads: CASRRGTGSGYTF. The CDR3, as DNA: TGTGCCAGCAGGAGGGGGACAGGCTCGGGCTACACCTTC.

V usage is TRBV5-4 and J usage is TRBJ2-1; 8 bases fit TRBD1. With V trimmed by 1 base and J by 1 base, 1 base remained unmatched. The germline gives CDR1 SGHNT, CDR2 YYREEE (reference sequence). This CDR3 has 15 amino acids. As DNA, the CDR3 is TGTGCCAGCAGCTTGCGGGACAGGTCCTACAATGAGCAGTTCTTC. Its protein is CASSLRDRSYNEQFF.

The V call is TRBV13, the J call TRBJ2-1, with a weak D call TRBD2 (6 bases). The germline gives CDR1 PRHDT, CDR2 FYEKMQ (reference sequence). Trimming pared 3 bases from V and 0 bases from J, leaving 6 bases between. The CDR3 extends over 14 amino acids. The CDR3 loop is CASSFSGSYNEQFF. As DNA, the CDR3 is TGTGCCAGCAGCTTTAGCGGCTCCTACAATGAGCAGTTCTTC.

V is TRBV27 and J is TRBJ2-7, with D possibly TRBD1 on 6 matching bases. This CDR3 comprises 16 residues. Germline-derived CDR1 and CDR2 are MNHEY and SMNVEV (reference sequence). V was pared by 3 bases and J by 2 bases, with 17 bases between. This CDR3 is CASSFTGGRGTYEQYF. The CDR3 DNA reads TGTGCCAGCAGTTTCACTGGAGGCAGGGGAACCTACGAGCAGTACTTC.

The chain's CDR3 is CASSFDRNREGGTEAFF. The CDR3 bases are TGTGCCAGCAGCTTTGATCGGAACAGGGAAGGAGGGACTGAAGCTTTCTTT. The chain links TRBV7-6 to TRBJ1-1, with TRBD1 as a possible D gene (6 bases). The CDR3 is 17 residues long. Germline values: CDR1 SGHVS, CDR2 FNYEAQ. V was clipped by 3 bases and J by 5 bases, with 22 bases between them.

The CDR3: CASNPGQGAYNEQFF. The CDR3 DNA reads as TGTGCCAGCAATCCGGGACAGGGGGCCTACAATGAGCAGTTCTTC. The V gene is TRBV27, the J gene TRBJ2-1; 11 nucleotides line up with TRBD1. Germline CDR1 and CDR2: MNHEY and SMNVEV (reference sequence). Trimming removed 7 bases from V and 2 bases from J; junction bases left unmatched: 4. This CDR3 has 15 residues.

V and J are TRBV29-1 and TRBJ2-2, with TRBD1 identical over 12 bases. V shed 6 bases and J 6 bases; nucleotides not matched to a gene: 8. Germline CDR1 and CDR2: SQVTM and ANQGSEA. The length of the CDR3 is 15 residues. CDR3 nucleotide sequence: TGCAGCGTAGAAACCGGGACAGGGGGCCCCGGGGAGCTGTTTTTT. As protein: CSVETGTGGPGELFF.

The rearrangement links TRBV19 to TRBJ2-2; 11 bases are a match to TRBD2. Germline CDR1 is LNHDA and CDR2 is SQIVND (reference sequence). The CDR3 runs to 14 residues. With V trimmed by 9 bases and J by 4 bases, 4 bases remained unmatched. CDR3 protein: CASRLAGGTGELFF. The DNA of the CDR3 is TGTGCCAGCCGTCTAGCGGGAGGCACCGGGGAGCTGTTTTTT. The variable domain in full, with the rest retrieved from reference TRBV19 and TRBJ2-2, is DGGITQSPKYLFRKEGQNVTLSCEQNLNHDAMYWYRQDPGQGLRLIYYSQIVNDFQKGDIAEGYSVSREKKESFPLTVTSAQKNPTAFYLCASRLAGGTGELFFGEGSRLTVL.

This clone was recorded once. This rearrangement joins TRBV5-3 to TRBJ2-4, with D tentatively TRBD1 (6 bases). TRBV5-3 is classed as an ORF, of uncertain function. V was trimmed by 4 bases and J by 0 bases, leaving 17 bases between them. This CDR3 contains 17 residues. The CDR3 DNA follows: TGTGCCAGAAGCAAATCCAGGGGCCTGTTAGCCAAAAACATTCAGTACTTC. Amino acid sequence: CARSKSRGLLAKNIQYF.

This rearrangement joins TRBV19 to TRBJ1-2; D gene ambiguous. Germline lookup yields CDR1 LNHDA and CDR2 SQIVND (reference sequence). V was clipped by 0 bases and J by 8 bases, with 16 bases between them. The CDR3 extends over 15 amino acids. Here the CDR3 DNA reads TGTGCCAGTAGTATAGATGTAACAAGCCTCTTCGGCTACACCTTC. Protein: CASSIDVTSLFGYTF.

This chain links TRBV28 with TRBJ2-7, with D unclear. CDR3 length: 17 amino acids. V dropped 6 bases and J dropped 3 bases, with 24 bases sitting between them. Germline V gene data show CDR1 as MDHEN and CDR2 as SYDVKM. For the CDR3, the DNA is TGTGCCAGCAGCTCCACGTATCAGATGCCCACCTTCTACGAGCAGTACTTC. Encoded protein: CASSSTYQMPTFYEQYF.